This is a list of T cell receptor beta chains from one sample in a study of sequential checkpoint blockade in melanoma. TCRdb's copy holds only in-frame clones and misses some; the assay was immunoSEQ multiplex PCR. Found here are 17,000 or so clones, about 80% of them singletons; the top ten hold 10% to 15%. The specimen comprised CD8+ T cells sorted from blood (inferred from file names), sampled from a patient given nivolumab and ipilimumab in sequence. These TCRs come from a human donor with melanoma. Each CDR3 is given with its conserved first and last residue. The order of the fields is V gene, J gene, clone size, CDR3 length, D gene, CDR3 protein, CDR3 DNA. D genes are given only for firm matches. For some rows the clone size is stated as once, few or many, or as a class when expanded; others skip it.

v_call: TRBV6-5
j_call: TRBJ2-2
clone_size: -
cdr3_length: 15
d_call: -
cdr3_aa: CASSYSGGTTGELFF
cdr3_nt: TGTGCCAGCAGTTACTCTGGGGGGACCACCGGGGAGCTGTTTTTT

v_call: TRBV10-1
j_call: TRBJ2-1
clone_size: once
cdr3_length: 9
d_call: -
cdr3_aa: CASSDHGFF
cdr3_nt: TGCGCCAGCAGTGACCACGGGTTCTTC

v_call: TRBV10-3
j_call: TRBJ1-2
clone_size: -
cdr3_length: 15
d_call: -
cdr3_aa: CAISEQRGALGGYTF
cdr3_nt: TGTGCCATCAGTGAGCAACGGGGGGCGTTAGGAGGCTACACCTTC

v_call: TRBV9
j_call: TRBJ2-7
clone_size: -
cdr3_length: 14
d_call: TRBD2
cdr3_aa: CASSKREDTYQQYF
cdr3_nt: TGTGCCAGCAGCAAGCGGGAGGACACCTACCAGCAGTACTTC

v_call: TRBV19
j_call: TRBJ1-3
clone_size: -
cdr3_length: 13
d_call: TRBD1
cdr3_aa: CATKTGPGNTIYF
cdr3_nt: TGTGCCACTAAGACAGGGCCTGGAAACACCATATATTTT

v_call: TRBV19
j_call: TRBJ2-7
clone_size: once
cdr3_length: 14
d_call: -
cdr3_aa: CASSSAGGSYEQYF
cdr3_nt: TGTGCCAGTAGTTCGGCAGGAGGTTCCTACGAGCAGTACTTC

v_call: TRBV7-9
j_call: TRBJ1-5
clone_size: -
cdr3_length: 15
d_call: -
cdr3_aa: CASSASTSSNQPQHF
cdr3_nt: TGTGCCAGCAGCGCATCAACTTCTAGCAATCAGCCCCAGCATTTT

v_call: TRBV4-1
j_call: TRBJ2-7
clone_size: -
cdr3_length: 14
d_call: TRBD1
cdr3_aa: CASSQRDRGNEQYF
cdr3_nt: TGCGCCAGCAGCCAAAGGGACAGGGGGAACGAGCAGTACTTC

v_call: TRBV4-1
j_call: TRBJ1-5
clone_size: -
cdr3_length: 15
d_call: TRBD1
cdr3_aa: CASSQTGGSNQPQHF
cdr3_nt: TGCGCCAGCAGCCAAACAGGGGGAAGCAATCAGCCCCAGCATTTT

v_call: TRBV19
j_call: TRBJ1-2
clone_size: -
cdr3_length: 14
d_call: -
cdr3_aa: CASLSGQNNYGYTF
cdr3_nt: TGTGCCAGCCTCTCAGGACAGAATAACTATGGCTACACCTTC

v_call: TRBV4-3
j_call: TRBJ1-1
clone_size: -
cdr3_length: 15
d_call: TRBD1
cdr3_aa: CASSQPGGLSTEAFF
cdr3_nt: TGCGCCAGCAGCCAACCAGGGGGCTTGAGCACTGAAGCTTTCTTT

v_call: TRBV4-1
j_call: TRBJ1-2
clone_size: -
cdr3_length: 12
d_call: -
cdr3_aa: CASSRGESGYTF
cdr3_nt: TGCGCCAGCAGCAGGGGCGAAAGTGGCTACACCTTC

v_call: TRBV5-4
j_call: TRBJ1-1
clone_size: -
cdr3_length: 13
d_call: -
cdr3_aa: CASRLAVNTEAFF
cdr3_nt: TGTGCCAGCAGGCTGGCTGTGAACACTGAAGCTTTCTTT

v_call: TRBV19
j_call: TRBJ1-4
clone_size: -
cdr3_length: 16
d_call: -
cdr3_aa: CASSIIPRRTNEKLFF
cdr3_nt: TGTGCCAGTAGTATAATCCCCCGTCGGACTAATGAAAAACTGTTTTTT

v_call: TRBV4-3
j_call: TRBJ1-2
clone_size: -
cdr3_length: 15
d_call: TRBD1
cdr3_aa: CASSYTRTGGTGYTF
cdr3_nt: TGCGCCAGCAGCTACACCCGGACAGGGGGTACTGGCTACACCTTC

v_call: TRBV4-1
j_call: TRBJ1-1
clone_size: -
cdr3_length: 16
d_call: -
cdr3_aa: CASSQVSGGVGTEAFF
cdr3_nt: TGCGCCAGCAGCCAAGTCTCGGGGGGGGTCGGCACTGAAGCTTTCTTT

v_call: TRBV25-1
j_call: TRBJ2-1
clone_size: few
cdr3_length: 17
d_call: TRBD2
cdr3_aa: CASSEGVGRDHYNEQFF
cdr3_nt: TGTGCCAGCAGTGAAGGAGTTGGGAGGGACCACTACAATGAGCAGTTCTTC

v_call: TRBV6-5
j_call: TRBJ2-7
clone_size: -
cdr3_length: 14
d_call: TRBD2
cdr3_aa: CASSYSGSSYEQYF
cdr3_nt: TGTGCCAGCAGTTATAGCGGGAGCTCCTACGAGCAGTACTTC

v_call: TRBV30
j_call: TRBJ1-2
clone_size: once
cdr3_length: 12
d_call: -
cdr3_aa: CAWSQGLFGYTF
cdr3_nt: TGTGCCTGGAGCCAGGGGTTGTTTGGCTACACCTTC

v_call: TRBV27
j_call: TRBJ2-7
clone_size: -
cdr3_length: 15
d_call: TRBD2
cdr3_aa: CASSLGGTSSYEQYF
cdr3_nt: TGTGCCAGCAGTCTGGGGGGGACTAGCTCCTACGAGCAGTACTTC

v_call: TRBV4-1
j_call: TRBJ2-7
clone_size: few
cdr3_length: 16
d_call: TRBD2
cdr3_aa: CASSPRLAGAIHEQYF
cdr3_nt: TGCGCCAGCAGCCCTAGACTAGCGGGAGCAATCCACGAGCAGTACTTC

v_call: TRBV2
j_call: TRBJ2-1
clone_size: -
cdr3_length: 14
d_call: -
cdr3_aa: CASSEVADYNEQFF
cdr3_nt: TGTGCCAGCAGTGAAGTGGCAGACTACAATGAGCAGTTCTTC

v_call: TRBV4-1
j_call: TRBJ1-1
clone_size: -
cdr3_length: 14
d_call: -
cdr3_aa: CASSREPSVTEAFF
cdr3_nt: TGCGCCAGCAGCCGAGAACCCTCGGTGACTGAAGCTTTCTTT

v_call: TRBV30
j_call: TRBJ2-7
clone_size: -
cdr3_length: 14
d_call: TRBD1
cdr3_aa: CAWSDGQERNEQYF
cdr3_nt: TGTGCCTGGAGTGACGGACAGGAGCGGAACGAGCAGTACTTC

v_call: TRBV4-1
j_call: TRBJ1-2
clone_size: -
cdr3_length: 16
d_call: TRBD1
cdr3_aa: CASSQESGDRAYGYTF
cdr3_nt: TGCGCCAGCAGCCAAGAATCGGGAGACAGGGCCTATGGCTACACCTTC

v_call: TRBV9
j_call: TRBJ2-7
clone_size: few
cdr3_length: 14
d_call: -
cdr3_aa: CASSVAYRGGEQYF
cdr3_nt: TGTGCCAGCAGCGTAGCGTACAGGGGAGGCGAGCAGTACTTC

v_call: TRBV7-7
j_call: TRBJ2-7
clone_size: -
cdr3_length: 15
d_call: TRBD1
cdr3_aa: CASSPRTGPTYEQYF
cdr3_nt: TGTGCTAGCAGCCCGAGGACAGGGCCTACCTACGAGCAGTACTTC

v_call: TRBV5-8
j_call: TRBJ1-1
clone_size: -
cdr3_length: 15
d_call: -
cdr3_aa: CASSFTGRLNTEAFF
cdr3_nt: TGTGCCAGCAGCTTCACAGGTCGGCTGAACACTGAAGCTTTCTTT

v_call: TRBV13
j_call: TRBJ2-7
clone_size: -
cdr3_length: 13
d_call: -
cdr3_aa: CASSLGLGVEQYF
cdr3_nt: TGTGCCAGCAGCTTAGGCCTAGGGGTCGAGCAGTACTTC

v_call: TRBV15
j_call: TRBJ2-5
clone_size: once
cdr3_length: 13
d_call: TRBD1
cdr3_aa: CATSLDRGREQYF
cdr3_nt: TGTGCCACCAGCCTGGACAGGGGGAGGGAGCAGTACTTC

v_call: TRBV7-2
j_call: TRBJ2-7
clone_size: -
cdr3_length: 16
d_call: TRBD1
cdr3_aa: CASSSGQNQRLYEQYF
cdr3_nt: TGTGCCAGCAGCTCGGGACAGAACCAACGACTCTACGAGCAGTACTTC

v_call: TRBV9
j_call: TRBJ1-4
clone_size: -
cdr3_length: 15
d_call: -
cdr3_aa: CASSSRGGPNEKLFF
cdr3_nt: TGTGCCAGCAGCTCTAGGGGGGGTCCTAATGAAAAACTGTTTTTT

v_call: TRBV5-4
j_call: TRBJ1-1
clone_size: -
cdr3_length: 18
d_call: TRBD1
cdr3_aa: CASSLTGQGLRGLFEAFF
cdr3_nt: TGTGCCAGCAGCTTGACGGGACAGGGGTTAAGGGGGCTGTTTGAAGCTTTCTTT

v_call: TRBV4-2
j_call: TRBJ1-1
clone_size: -
cdr3_length: 14
d_call: -
cdr3_aa: CASSQSVLNTEAFF
cdr3_nt: TGTGCCAGCAGCCAATCAGTTTTGAACACTGAAGCTTTCTTT

v_call: TRBV11-2
j_call: TRBJ1-6
clone_size: -
cdr3_length: 14
d_call: -
cdr3_aa: CASSSGTYNSPLHF
cdr3_nt: TGTGCCAGCAGCTCGGGGACTTATAATTCACCCCTCCACTTT

v_call: TRBV19
j_call: TRBJ2-7
clone_size: -
cdr3_length: 14
d_call: TRBD1
cdr3_aa: CASSGQGASYEQYF
cdr3_nt: TGTGCCAGTAGTGGACAGGGGGCGAGTTACGAGCAGTACTTC

v_call: TRBV15
j_call: TRBJ1-1
clone_size: -
cdr3_length: 14
d_call: -
cdr3_aa: CATSLTVKNTEAFF
cdr3_nt: TGTGCCACCAGTCTTACAGTGAAGAACACTGAAGCTTTCTTT

v_call: TRBV19
j_call: TRBJ2-2
clone_size: few
cdr3_length: 14
d_call: -
cdr3_aa: CASSRGPYTGELFF
cdr3_nt: TGTGCCAGTAGCAGAGGGCCGTACACCGGGGAGCTGTTTTTT

v_call: TRBV7-9
j_call: TRBJ2-7
clone_size: -
cdr3_length: 15
d_call: TRBD2
cdr3_aa: CASSFETSGSYEQYF
cdr3_nt: TGTGCCAGCAGCTTTGAGACTAGCGGGAGTTACGAGCAGTACTTC

v_call: TRBV16
j_call: TRBJ2-7
clone_size: medium-sized
cdr3_length: 13
d_call: -
cdr3_aa: CASSRAERLEQYF
cdr3_nt: TGTGCCAGCAGCCGAGCGGAAAGGCTCGAGCAGTACTTC

v_call: TRBV29-1
j_call: TRBJ2-7
clone_size: -
cdr3_length: 16
d_call: TRBD2
cdr3_aa: CSVEGGTSGGHYEQYF
cdr3_nt: TGCAGCGTTGAAGGGGGGACTAGCGGGGGACACTACGAGCAGTACTTC

v_call: TRBV7-6
j_call: TRBJ2-7
clone_size: -
cdr3_length: 14
d_call: TRBD2
cdr3_aa: CASSPGTRPYEQYF
cdr3_nt: TGTGCCAGCAGTCCCGGGACTAGGCCCTACGAGCAGTACTTC

v_call: TRBV4-1
j_call: TRBJ2-7
clone_size: -
cdr3_length: 14
d_call: TRBD1
cdr3_aa: CASSQGQGLYEQYF
cdr3_nt: TGCGCCAGCAGCCAGGGACAGGGGCTCTACGAGCAGTACTTC

v_call: TRBV10-3
j_call: TRBJ2-7
clone_size: -
cdr3_length: 14
d_call: TRBD1
cdr3_aa: CAISTGTGIDEQYF
cdr3_nt: TGTGCCATCAGTACCGGGACAGGGATCGACGAGCAGTACTTC

v_call: TRBV2
j_call: TRBJ2-7
clone_size: -
cdr3_length: 15
d_call: -
cdr3_aa: CASTNPVRLEYEQYF
cdr3_nt: TGTGCCAGCACCAACCCGGTACGATTGGAGTACGAGCAGTACTTC

v_call: TRBV7-8
j_call: TRBJ2-7
clone_size: -
cdr3_length: 15
d_call: TRBD1
cdr3_aa: CASSPSGQKTGEQYF
cdr3_nt: TGTGCCAGCAGCCCCTCGGGACAGAAAACGGGGGAGCAGTACTTC

v_call: TRBV19
j_call: TRBJ1-5
clone_size: -
cdr3_length: 14
d_call: TRBD1
cdr3_aa: CASLGQNSNQPQHF
cdr3_nt: TGTGCCAGTCTGGGACAGAATAGCAATCAGCCCCAGCATTTT

v_call: TRBV11-2
j_call: TRBJ2-7
clone_size: -
cdr3_length: 15
d_call: TRBD1
cdr3_aa: CASSLEVRGQHEQYF
cdr3_nt: TGTGCCAGCAGCTTAGAGGTCAGGGGGCAGCACGAGCAGTACTTC

v_call: TRBV6-1
j_call: TRBJ1-6
clone_size: -
cdr3_length: 15
d_call: -
cdr3_aa: CASGVYGSYNSPLHF
cdr3_nt: TGTGCCAGCGGAGTATACGGGTCCTATAATTCACCCCTCCACTTT

v_call: TRBV7-9
j_call: TRBJ1-1
clone_size: -
cdr3_length: 14
d_call: -
cdr3_aa: CASSLGLRDTEAFF
cdr3_nt: TGTGCCAGCAGCTTGGGGCTCCGGGACACTGAAGCTTTCTTT

v_call: TRBV25-1
j_call: TRBJ1-2
clone_size: -
cdr3_length: 15
d_call: TRBD1
cdr3_aa: CASSEWTGGRYGYTF
cdr3_nt: TGTGCCAGCAGTGAATGGACAGGGGGCCGTTATGGCTACACCTTC

v_call: TRBV29-1
j_call: TRBJ2-7
clone_size: -
cdr3_length: 15
d_call: -
cdr3_aa: CSVEENGSANYEQYF
cdr3_nt: TGCAGCGTTGAAGAAAACGGGTCGGCCAACTACGAGCAGTACTTC

v_call: TRBV4-1
j_call: TRBJ1-4
clone_size: -
cdr3_length: 16
d_call: TRBD1
cdr3_aa: CASSLFEDREYEKLFF
cdr3_nt: TGCGCCAGCAGCCTATTTGAGGACAGGGAGTATGAAAAACTGTTTTTT